This T cell receptor beta chain emerged from a study of T cells in Graves' hyperthyroidism and ophthalmopathy. Whole-study results and caveats: Most thyroid clonotypes expanded above 0.001 appeared in blood too.

Using RNA transcripts as the source, TCR beta CDR3 regions were amplified. During a first-round RT-PCR of the TCR CDR3, the HTBI primer set was used. TCRdb independently ran MiXCR on the multiplex PCR reads; one entry per CDR3 protein. The sample includes 600,000 or so distinct CDR3 sequences, around 45% of them seen just once. The ends were cut back, 4 bases at V and 0 bases at J, with 10 bases in the middle. The CDR3 runs 15 residues. Germline V CDR1 and CDR2: SGHVS, FQNEAQ. When ophthalmopathy did not progress within 18 months, Graves' hyperthyroidism was considered stable. The study enrolled patients aged 18 to 65 with newly diagnosed hyperthyroidism of under 2 months' duration. Exclusion of a patient resulted from uncontrolled infection, other autoimmune disease, pregnancy or lactation. Of note for this clonotype: Its antigen remains unidentified.

The clonotype originates from a woman aged 18-29 years with Graves' hyperthyroidism. The sample consisted of peripheral blood or thyroid tissue (not recorded which). The chain uses TRBV7-8 and TRBJ1-5; possibly TRBD1 for D (5 bases). The DNA for the CDR3 is TGTGCCAGCAGCTCCCAGGGATTTAGCAATCAGCCCCAGCATTTT. It yields the protein CASSSQGFSNQPQHF.